The rows below give T cell receptor beta chains drawn from one sample of a study of blood T cells in healthy people across ages. TCRdb re-called the 5' RACE reads with MiXCR, one entry per CDR3 protein. Here the sample spans hundreds of thousands of distinct CDR3 sequences, over 25% being singletons. These data were also reused for a study on T cells of mothers and their children.

The sample was blood. Receptors originate from a boy younger than 10 in good health. The CDR3 runs from the conserved cysteine through the conserved F or W. The D gene is left open where the match is weak. Clone size is given for some rows only: seen once, a few or many times, or a class if the clone is expanded.

>TRBV29-1|TRBJ1-1|NA|few
TGCAGCGTTGCTAAGTGGACAGAAGGCACTGAAGCTTTCTTT
CSVAKWTEGTEAFF
>TRBV6-2/TRBV6-3|TRBJ2-5|NA|NA
TGTGCCAGCAGAGCCGGACGGGTCGGGACCCAGTACTTC
CASRAGRVGTQYF
>TRBV20-1|TRBJ2-7|TRBD2|few
TGCAGTGCTAGGGCTAGCGGGAGGCGGTACGAGCAGTACTTC
CSARASGRRYEQYF
>TRBV25-1|TRBJ1-3|NA|NA
TGTGCCAGCAGTGAAGCCCTGGGGCTTTCCTCTGGAAACACCATATATTTT
CASSEALGLSSGNTIYF
>TRBV5-1|TRBJ2-3|TRBD1|few
TGCGCCAGCAGCGCGACAGGGTGGGATCCTGGCACAGATACGCAGTATTTT
CASSATGWDPGTDTQYF
>TRBV4-3|TRBJ2-1|TRBD2|NA
TGCGCCAGCAGCCAAGCCAGGAATGGGCTAGCGGGGAGGAATGAGCAGTTCTTC
CASSQARNGLAGRNEQFF
>TRBV19|TRBJ1-5|NA|NA
TGTGCCAGTAGTACTCCAGGCCTTCTCCAGCATTTT
CASSTPGLLQHF
>TRBV12-3/TRBV12-4|TRBJ2-7|NA|NA
TGTGCCAGCAGCTCTATTCCCCGGCTTCACCGGGACGAGCAGTACTTC
CASSSIPRLHRDEQYF
>TRBV20-1|TRBJ2-1|TRBD2|NA
TGCAGTGCTGGGACTAGCGGGAGCCAGTTCTTC
CSAGTSGSQFF
>TRBV6-2/TRBV6-3|TRBJ1-1|NA|few
TGTGCCAGCAGTGGGACTTTAATGAACACTGAAGCTTTCTTT
CASSGTLMNTEAFF
>TRBV2|TRBJ2-5|TRBD1|many
TGTGCCAGCAGACTCGAAGCGACAGGGACAGAGACCCAGTACTTC
CASRLEATGTETQYF
>TRBV9|TRBJ2-7|TRBD2|NA
TGTGCCAGCAGCGTAGTGGGGACTAGCGCCTCCTACGAGCAGTACTTC
CASSVVGTSASYEQYF
>TRBV6-2/TRBV6-3|TRBJ2-1|TRBD2|NA
TGTGCCAGCAGTTGGACGACTAGCGGGGCGGAGTTCTTC
CASSWTTSGAEFF
>TRBV30|TRBJ1-2|NA|few
TGTGCCTGGAGTGTAGTGACCAACTATGGCTACACCTTC
CAWSVVTNYGYTF
>TRBV12-3/TRBV12-4|TRBJ2-1|TRBD1|NA
TGTGCCAGCAGTTCCCCGGACAGGGCCTACAATGAGCAGTTCTTC
CASSSPDRAYNEQFF
>TRBV28|TRBJ2-5|NA|once
TGTGCCAGCAGTTTATGGGCAGCGTACCAAGAGACCCAGTACTTC
CASSLWAAYQETQYF
>TRBV12-3/TRBV12-4|TRBJ2-5|TRBD2|NA
TGTGCCAGCAGTTTATACGGGACTAGCGGGGGCGAGACCCAGTACTTC
CASSLYGTSGGETQYF
>TRBV9|TRBJ1-2|NA|few
TGTGCCAGCAGCGTCGCAGTAGAGTCCTCAAGCTACACCTTC
CASSVAVESSSYTF
>TRBV11-3|TRBJ2-1|TRBD2|NA
TGTGCCAGCAGACGGGGGGTTGGCGATGAGCAGTTCTTC
CASRRGVGDEQFF
>TRBV6-5|TRBJ2-5|TRBD1|NA
TGTGCCAGCAGTTACTCCCAGGGGGCTGGTGAGACCCAGTACTTC
CASSYSQGAGETQYF
>TRBV7-9|TRBJ2-5|TRBD1|NA
TGTGCCAGCAGCCTGAGGACAGGGGACACGGAGACCCAGTACTTC
CASSLRTGDTETQYF
>TRBV19|TRBJ2-1|TRBD2|few
TGTGCCAGTAGGGGGGCTAGCGGGAGGGTCAATGAGCAGTTCTTC
CASRGASGRVNEQFF
>TRBV7-2|TRBJ1-4|NA|few
TGTGCCAGCAGCCGCGGGGGGTCAAATGAAAAACTGTTTTTT
CASSRGGSNEKLFF
>TRBV9|TRBJ2-5|TRBD2|few
TGTGCCAGCAGCGCCCTGGGAGGGTTCGGGGAGACCCAGTACTTC
CASSALGGFGETQYF
>TRBV29-1|TRBJ2-5|TRBD2|NA
TGCAGCGTTAACCCGACTAGCAGAGAGACCCAGTACTTC
CSVNPTSRETQYF
>TRBV5-1|TRBJ2-7|TRBD1|NA
TGCGCCAGCAGCTGGACAGGGAAGGATGAGCAGTACTTC
CASSWTGKDEQYF
>TRBV4-3|TRBJ2-1|NA|NA
TGCGCCAGCAGCCAAGATCCGGGGCTAAATGAGCAGTTCTTC
CASSQDPGLNEQFF
>TRBV2|TRBJ1-6|TRBD1|NA
TGTGCCAGCCAAAGACAGGGTCGTTCACCCCTCCACTTT
CASQRQGRSPLHF